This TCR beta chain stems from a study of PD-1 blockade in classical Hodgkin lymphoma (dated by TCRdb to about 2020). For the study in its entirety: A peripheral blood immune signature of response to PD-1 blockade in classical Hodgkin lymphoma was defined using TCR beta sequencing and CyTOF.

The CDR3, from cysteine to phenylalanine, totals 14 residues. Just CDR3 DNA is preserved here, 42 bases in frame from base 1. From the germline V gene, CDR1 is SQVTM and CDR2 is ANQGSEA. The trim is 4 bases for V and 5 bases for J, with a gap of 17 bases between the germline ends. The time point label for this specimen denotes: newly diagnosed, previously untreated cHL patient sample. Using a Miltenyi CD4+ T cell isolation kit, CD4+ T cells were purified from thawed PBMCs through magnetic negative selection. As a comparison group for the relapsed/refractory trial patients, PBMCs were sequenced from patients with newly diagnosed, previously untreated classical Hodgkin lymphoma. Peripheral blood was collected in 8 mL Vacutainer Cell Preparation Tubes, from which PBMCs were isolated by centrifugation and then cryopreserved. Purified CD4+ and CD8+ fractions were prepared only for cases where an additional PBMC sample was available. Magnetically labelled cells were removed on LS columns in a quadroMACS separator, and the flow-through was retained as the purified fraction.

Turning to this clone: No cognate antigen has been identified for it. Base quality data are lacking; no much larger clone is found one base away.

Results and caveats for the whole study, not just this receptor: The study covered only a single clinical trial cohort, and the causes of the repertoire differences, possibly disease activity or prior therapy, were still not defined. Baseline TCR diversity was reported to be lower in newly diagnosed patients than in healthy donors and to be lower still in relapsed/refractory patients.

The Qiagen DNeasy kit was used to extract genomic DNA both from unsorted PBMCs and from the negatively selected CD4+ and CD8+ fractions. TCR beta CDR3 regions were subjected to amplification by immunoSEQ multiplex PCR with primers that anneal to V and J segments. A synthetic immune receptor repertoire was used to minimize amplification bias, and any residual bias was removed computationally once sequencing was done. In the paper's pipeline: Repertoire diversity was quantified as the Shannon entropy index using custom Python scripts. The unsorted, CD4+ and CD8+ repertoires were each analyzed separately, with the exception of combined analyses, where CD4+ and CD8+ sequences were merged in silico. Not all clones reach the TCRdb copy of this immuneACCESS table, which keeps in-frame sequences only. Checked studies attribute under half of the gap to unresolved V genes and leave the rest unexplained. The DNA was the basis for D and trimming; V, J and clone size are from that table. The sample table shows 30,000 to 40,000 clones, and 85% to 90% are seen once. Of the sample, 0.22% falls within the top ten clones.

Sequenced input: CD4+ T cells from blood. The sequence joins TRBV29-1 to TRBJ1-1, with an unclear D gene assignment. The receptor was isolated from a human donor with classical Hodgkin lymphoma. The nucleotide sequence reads TGCAGCGTTGTCATGTCGAGGCAGATTACTGAAGCTTTCTTT. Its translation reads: CSVVMSRQITEAFF. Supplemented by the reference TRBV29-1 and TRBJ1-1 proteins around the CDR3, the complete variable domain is SAVISQKPSRDICQRGTSLTIQCQVDSQVTMMFWYRQQPGQSLTLIATANQGSEATYESGFVIDKFPISRPNLTFSTLTVSNMSPEDSSIYLCSVVMSRQITEAFFGQGTRLTVV.